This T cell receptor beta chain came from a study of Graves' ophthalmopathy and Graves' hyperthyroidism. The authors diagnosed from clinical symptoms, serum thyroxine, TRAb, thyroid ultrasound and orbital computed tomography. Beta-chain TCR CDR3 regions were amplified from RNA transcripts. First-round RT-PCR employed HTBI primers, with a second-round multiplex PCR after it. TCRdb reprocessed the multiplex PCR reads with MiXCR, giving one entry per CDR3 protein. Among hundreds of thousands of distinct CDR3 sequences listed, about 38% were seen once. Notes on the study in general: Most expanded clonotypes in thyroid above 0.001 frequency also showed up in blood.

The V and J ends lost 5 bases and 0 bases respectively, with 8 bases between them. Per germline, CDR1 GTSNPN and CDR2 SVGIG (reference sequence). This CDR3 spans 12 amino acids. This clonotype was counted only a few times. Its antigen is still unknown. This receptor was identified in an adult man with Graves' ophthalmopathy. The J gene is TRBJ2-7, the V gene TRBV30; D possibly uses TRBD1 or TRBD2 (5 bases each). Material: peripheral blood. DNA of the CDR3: TGTGCCTGGGGGGGTAGCTCCTACGAGCAGTACTTC. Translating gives CAWGGSSYEQYF. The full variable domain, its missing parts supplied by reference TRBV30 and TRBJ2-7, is SQTIHQWPATLVQPVGSPLSLECTVEGTSNPNLYWYRQAAGRGLQLLFYSVGIGQISSEVPQNLSASRPQDRQFILSSKKLLLSDSGFYLCAWGGSSYEQYFGPGTRLTVT.